This T cell receptor beta chain stems from a study of blood T cell repertoires in COVID-19. CDR3 length: 13 amino acids. V lost 3 bases and J lost 4, with 9 bases in between. Germline V gives CDR1 MGHDK, CDR2 SYGVNS. Profiled with immunoSEQ multiplex PCR; TCRdb holds only in-frame clones, not every one. The sample has roughly 200,000 clones, about 81% seen once; the top ten hold approximately 12%. The TCR comes from a woman of 80 years or more with COVID-19, enrolled during active disease. This rearrangement joins TRBV25-1 to TRBJ1-2, with D uncertain. The sample comprised peripheral blood. The CDR3 sequence is CASSDPGSYGYTF. CDR3 bases: TGTGCCAGCAGTGACCCAGGTTCCTATGGCTACACCTTC.